This TCR beta chain was captured in a study of T cell repertoires in cytomegalovirus infection (dated by TCRdb to between 2018 and 2021). About the study as a whole: Recently identified HLA-C-restricted CMV epitopes, whose presentation resists viral immunomodulation, were targeted by peptide stimulations together with well-studied HLA-B-restricted epitopes. Donor HLA type was relevant to the analysis, because carriage of CMV infection together with the matching HLA type was indicated by public TCR beta signatures.

General findings and caveats noted by the study authors: The ex vivo response was dominated by HLA-C-restricted CMV-specific TCR beta clonotypes, which also provided the single most frequent clonotype in two of eight donors. Carriers of CMV infection plus the relevant HLA type were discriminated by the cumulative frequency of public TCR beta family members in the study cohort and in an independent roughly 380-donor cohort.

Compared with germline, V lacks 3 bases and J lacks 5 bases; bases without a gene match: 6. The CDR3 holds 17 amino acids from the cysteine to the phenylalanine. The entry retains the CDR3 DNA only, 51 bases that are in frame from base 1. In the germline V gene, CDR1 corresponds to SGHVS and CDR2 to FQNEAQ. The intended sense of this specimen's treatment or condition label: in vitro stimulation with specific CMV peptide epitopes to enrich CMV-specific T cells. This clonotype appeared many times. Its antigen has not been determined. One base away there is no much larger clone; base qualities are not given. Sequenced on an Illumina HiSeq 1500. TCRdb handled the public reads itself, with Q25 trimming in fastp and clone calling in MiXCR, and kept productive beta chains. Each CDR3 protein appears once, grouped with its most common genes and DNA. The sample table holds 700,000 to 850,000 distinct CDR3 sequences, of which around a third were seen once. 9.5% to 15% of the sample belongs to the ten largest clones.

This specimen consisted of cultured CD8+ T cells from PBMCs, obtained from culture after CMV antigen stimulation. The sequence joins TRBV7-8 to TRBJ2-1; TRBD2 lines up with 14 middle nucleotides. The sequence came from a human donor in good health (CMV status not recorded). Some clones in this sample may be carry-over from other donors' samples. The sequenced DNA: TGTGCCAGCAGCTTGACTAGCGGGGGGGCCATGGACAATGAGCAGTTCTTC. Translation gives CASSLTSGGAMDNEQFF.